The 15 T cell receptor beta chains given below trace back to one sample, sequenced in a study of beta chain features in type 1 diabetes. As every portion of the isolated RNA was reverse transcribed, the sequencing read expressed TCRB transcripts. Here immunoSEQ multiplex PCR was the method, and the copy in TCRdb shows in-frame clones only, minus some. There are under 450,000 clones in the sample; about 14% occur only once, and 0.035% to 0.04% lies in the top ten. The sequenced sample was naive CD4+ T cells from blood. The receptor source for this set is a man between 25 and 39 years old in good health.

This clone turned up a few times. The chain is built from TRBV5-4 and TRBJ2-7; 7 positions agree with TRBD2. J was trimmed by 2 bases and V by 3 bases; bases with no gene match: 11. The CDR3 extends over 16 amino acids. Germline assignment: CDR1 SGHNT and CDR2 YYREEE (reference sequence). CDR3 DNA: TGTGCCAGCAGCTCCACGACTAGCAAGAGCACCTACGAGCAGTACTTC. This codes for CASSSTTSKSTYEQYF.

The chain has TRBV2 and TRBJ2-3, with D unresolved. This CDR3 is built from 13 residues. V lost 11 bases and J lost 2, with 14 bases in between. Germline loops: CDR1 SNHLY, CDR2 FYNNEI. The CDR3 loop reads CAGELDPTDTQYF. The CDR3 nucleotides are TGTGCCGGCGAACTCGACCCCACAGATACGCAGTATTTT.

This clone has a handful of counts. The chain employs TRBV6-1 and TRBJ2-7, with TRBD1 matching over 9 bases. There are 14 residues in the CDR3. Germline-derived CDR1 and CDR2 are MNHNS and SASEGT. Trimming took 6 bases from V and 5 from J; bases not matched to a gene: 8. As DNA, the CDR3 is TGTGCCAGCAGGGAACAGGGGGCTATTAACGAGCAGTACTTC. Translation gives CASREQGAINEQYF.

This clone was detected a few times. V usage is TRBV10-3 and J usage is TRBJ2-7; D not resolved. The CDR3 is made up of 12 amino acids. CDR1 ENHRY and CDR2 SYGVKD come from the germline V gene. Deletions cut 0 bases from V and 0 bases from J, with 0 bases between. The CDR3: CAISESSYEQYV. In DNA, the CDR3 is TGTGCCATCAGTGAGTCCTCCTACGAGCAGTACGTC.

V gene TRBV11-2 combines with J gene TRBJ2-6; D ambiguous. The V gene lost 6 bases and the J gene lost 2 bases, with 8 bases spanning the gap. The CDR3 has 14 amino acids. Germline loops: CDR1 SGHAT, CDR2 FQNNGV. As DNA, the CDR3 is TGTGCCAGCAGTCGAATGGCTGGGGCCAACGTCCTGACTTTC. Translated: CASSRMAGANVLTF.

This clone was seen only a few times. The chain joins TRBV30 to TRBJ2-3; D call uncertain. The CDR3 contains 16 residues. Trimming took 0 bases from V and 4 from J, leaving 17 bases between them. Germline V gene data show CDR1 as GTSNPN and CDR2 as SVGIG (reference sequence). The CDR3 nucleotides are TGTGCCTGGAGTGTACGGGTGGGGTTTGGGGCAGATACGCAGTATTTT. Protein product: CAWSVRVGFGADTQYF.

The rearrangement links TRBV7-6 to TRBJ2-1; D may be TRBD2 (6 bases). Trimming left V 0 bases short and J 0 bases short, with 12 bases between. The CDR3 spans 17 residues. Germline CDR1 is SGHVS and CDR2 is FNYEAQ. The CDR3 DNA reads TGTGCCAGCAGCTTAGCGCCAGCGGGTAACTCCTACAATGAGCAGTTCTTC. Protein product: CASSLAPAGNSYNEQFF.

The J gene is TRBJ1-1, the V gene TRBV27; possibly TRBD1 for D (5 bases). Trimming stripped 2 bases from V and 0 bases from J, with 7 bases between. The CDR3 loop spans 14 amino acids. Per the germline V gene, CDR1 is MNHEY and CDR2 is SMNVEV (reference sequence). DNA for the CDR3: TGTGCCAGCAGTTTAAGGGGCATGAACACTGAAGCTTTCTTT. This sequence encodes CASSLRGMNTEAFF.

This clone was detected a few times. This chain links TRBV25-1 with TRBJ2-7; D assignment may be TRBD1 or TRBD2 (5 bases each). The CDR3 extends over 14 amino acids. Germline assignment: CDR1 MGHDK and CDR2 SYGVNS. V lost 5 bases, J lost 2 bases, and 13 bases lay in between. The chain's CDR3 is CASSKGTSTYEQYF. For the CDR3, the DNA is TGTGCCAGCAGTAAGGGGACGTCGACCTACGAGCAGTACTTC.

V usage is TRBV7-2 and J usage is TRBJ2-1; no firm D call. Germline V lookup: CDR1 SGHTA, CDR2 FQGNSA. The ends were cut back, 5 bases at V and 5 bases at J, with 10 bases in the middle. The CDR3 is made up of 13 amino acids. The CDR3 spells CASSTYTDNEQFF. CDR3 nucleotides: TGTGCCAGCAGCACATACACGGACAATGAGCAGTTCTTC.

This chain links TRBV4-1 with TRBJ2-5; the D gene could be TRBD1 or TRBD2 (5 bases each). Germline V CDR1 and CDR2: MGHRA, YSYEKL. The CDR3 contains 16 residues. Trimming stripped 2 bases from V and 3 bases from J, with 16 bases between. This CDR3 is CASSQTTGPFKETQYF. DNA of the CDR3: TGCGCCAGCAGCCAAACAACGGGACCTTTTAAAGAGACCCAGTACTTC.

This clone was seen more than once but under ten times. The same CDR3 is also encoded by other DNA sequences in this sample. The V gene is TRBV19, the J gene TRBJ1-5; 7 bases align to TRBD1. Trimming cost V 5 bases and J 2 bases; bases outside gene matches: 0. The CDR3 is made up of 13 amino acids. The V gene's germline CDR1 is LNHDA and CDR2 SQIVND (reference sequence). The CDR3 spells CASSGTGNQPQHF. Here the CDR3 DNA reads TGTGCCAGTAGTGGGACAGGCAATCAGCCCCAGCATTTT.

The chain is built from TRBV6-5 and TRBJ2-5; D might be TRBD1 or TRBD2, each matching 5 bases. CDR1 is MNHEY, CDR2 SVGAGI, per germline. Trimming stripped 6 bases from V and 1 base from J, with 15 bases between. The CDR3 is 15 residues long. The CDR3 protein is CASRTSGRLQETQYF. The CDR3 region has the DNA TGTGCCAGCAGAACATCGGGACGGCTCCAAGAGACCCAGTACTTC.

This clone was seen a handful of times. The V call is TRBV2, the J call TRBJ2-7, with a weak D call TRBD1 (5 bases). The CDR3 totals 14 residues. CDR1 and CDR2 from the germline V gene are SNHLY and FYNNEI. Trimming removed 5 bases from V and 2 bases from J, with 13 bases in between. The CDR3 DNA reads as TGTGCCAGCAGTCCCGGACGGACACCCTACGAGCAGTACTTC. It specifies CASSPGRTPYEQYF. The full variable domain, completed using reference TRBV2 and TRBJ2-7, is EPEVTQTPSHQVTQMGQEVILRCVPISNHLYFYWYRQILGQKVEFLVSFYNNEISEKSEIFDDQFSVERPDGSNFTLKIRSTKLEDSAMYFCASSPGRTPYEQYFGPGTRLTVT.

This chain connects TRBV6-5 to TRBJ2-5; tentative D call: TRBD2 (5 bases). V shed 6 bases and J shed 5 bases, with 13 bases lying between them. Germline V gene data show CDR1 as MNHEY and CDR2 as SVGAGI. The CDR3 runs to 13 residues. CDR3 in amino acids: CASSTPGVETQYF. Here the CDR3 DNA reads TGTGCCAGCAGCACTCCCGGGGTTGAGACCCAGTACTTC.